The 28 T cell receptor beta chains given below trace back to one sample, sequenced in a study of molecular identifiers for immune sequencing clone quantification. TCRdb reprocessed the PCR reads with MiXCR, giving one entry per CDR3 protein. Found here are some 580,000 distinct CDR3 sequences, around 25% of them singletons; the top ten hold 0.78%. Sequencing was performed on naive CD8+ T cells from blood, with Jurkat cell RNA spiked in. Subset noted: FACS-sorted CD8+CD4-CCR7+CD45RA+ naive T cells. Receptors originate from a human donor in good health. Some libraries in this study had Jurkat cell RNA spiked in.

This clonotype was recorded many times. The chain employs TRBV19 and TRBJ2-3; D gene ambiguous. V was pared by 3 bases and J by 4 bases, with 8 bases between. This CDR3 has 13 residues. Germline V gives CDR1 LNHDA, CDR2 SQIVND (reference sequence). CDR3 DNA sequence: TGTGCCAGTAGTATCTACCAGGCAGATACGCAGTATTTT. Its protein product is CASSIYQADTQYF.

The rearrangement links TRBV7-9 to TRBJ2-2; D ambiguous. The CDR3 is 14 residues long. V lost 3 bases and J 8 bases, leaving 13 bases between the germline ends. The germline V gene encodes CDR1 SEHNR and CDR2 FQNEAQ (reference sequence). This CDR3 is CASSFVRTDGELFF. In DNA, the CDR3 is TGTGCCAGCAGCTTCGTCAGAACAGATGGGGAGCTGTTTTTT.

At least ten counts were recorded for this clonotype. CDR3 DNA: TGTGCCAGCTCACGTACCGGTTTTAACAGCGCAGATACGCAGTATTTT. As protein: CASSRTGFNSADTQYF. V is TRBV18 and J is TRBJ2-3; D unresolved. The germline V and J ends were trimmed by 4 bases and 4 bases, with 18 bases remaining between them. This CDR3 comprises 16 residues. Germline V gene data show CDR1 as KGHSH and CDR2 as LQKENI.

This clonotype showed up many times. The J gene is TRBJ1-5, the V gene TRBV19; possible D gene TRBD1, 6 bases. CDR1 and CDR2 from the germline V gene are LNHDA and SQIVND (reference sequence). This CDR3 comprises 16 residues. V lost 7 bases to trimming and J lost 7 bases, with 23 bases between them. DNA for the CDR3: TGTGCCAGTATTGACCCCCGGTACGGGGGGGCCCAGCCCCAGCATTTT. Its protein product is CASIDPRYGGAQPQHF.

About this clonotype: An end of the junction does not agree with germline; a read error may underlie this. The chain carries TRBV5-3 and TRBJ2-7; 7 positions agree with TRBD1. TRBV5-3 is flagged as an ORF with uncertain function. This CDR3 has 16 amino acids. The CDR3 DNA follows: TGTGCCAGCAGCTCCGACCCAACAGACAGGGTTGACGAGCAGTACTTC. Translating gives CASSSDPTDRVDEQYF.

This chain uses TRBV19 with TRBJ1-5; possibly TRBD1 for D (6 bases). This CDR3 is 15 amino acids long. Trimming pared 8 bases from V and 3 bases from J, leaving 17 bases between. CDR1 is LNHDA and CDR2 is SQIVND in the germline V gene (reference sequence). CDR3 residues: CASHGTSHANQPQHF. DNA for the CDR3: TGTGCCAGTCATGGGACATCCCACGCCAATCAGCCCCAGCATTTT.

This clonotype was picked up a small number of times. This may arise from a read error, as a much more abundant clone is one base away. The genes are TRBV12-3 or TRBV12-4 and TRBJ2-1; D is possibly TRBD2 (5 bases). This CDR3 is 15 amino acids long. CDR3 coding DNA: TGTGCCAGCAGCTTAAGGAGCGGCTCCTACGATGAGCAGTTCTTC. It is translated as CASSLRSGSYDEQFF.

This clonotype was counted once. This rearrangement joins TRBV5-5 to TRBJ2-5, with D tentatively TRBD1 (6 bases). CDR1 and CDR2 from the germline V gene are SGHKS and YYEKEE (reference sequence). With 0 bases removed from V and 5 bases from J, the gap between germline ends came to 14 bases. There are 15 residues in the CDR3. CDR3 in DNA: TGTGCCAGCAGCTTGGTCGCTCAGGGGCTGGAGACCCAGTACTTC. Translation gives CASSLVAQGLETQYF.

Comments on this clonotype: This may be a read error, as it is one base from a much larger clone. The CDR3 ends on some other residue instead of the conserved phenylalanine or tryptophan, so this is likely a read error. CDR3: CAWSVGGREMDIQYL. The CDR3 DNA reads as TGTGCCTGGAGTGTGGGGGGTAGGGAGATGGACATTCAGTACCTC. The chain links TRBV30 to TRBJ2-4; D is perhaps TRBD2 (6 bases). Trimming stripped 0 bases from V and 8 bases from J, with 17 bases between. The CDR3 spans 15 residues. Germline V lookup: CDR1 GTSNPN, CDR2 SVGIG (reference sequence).

This clonotype has at least ten counts. The V and J genes are TRBV7-8 and TRBJ2-3; D gene ambiguous. V dropped 1 base and J dropped 0 bases, with 14 bases sitting between them. The CDR3 sequence is 17 residues long. Per germline, CDR1 SGHVS and CDR2 FQNEAQ. For the CDR3, the DNA is TGTGCCAGCAGCTTAGTGTGGACGGAAAAAAGCACAGATACGCAGTATTTT. This encodes CASSLVWTEKSTDTQYF. The full variable domain, rest sourced from reference TRBV7-8 and TRBJ2-3, is GAGVSQSPRYKVAKRGQDVALRCDPISGHVSLFWYQQALGQGPEFLTYFQNEAQLDKSGLPSDRFFAERPEGSVSTLKIQRTQQEDSAVYLCASSLVWTEKSTDTQYFGPGTRLTVL.

This clonotype appeared many times. The chain joins TRBV18 to TRBJ1-1; the D is unclear. The CDR3 length is 17 residues. The V end lost 2 bases, the J end lost 0 bases, and 16 bases lay between the germline ends. CDR1 is KGHSH and CDR2 is LQKENI in the germline V gene. The CDR3 loop is CASSPGFIQVMNTEAFF. DNA for the CDR3: TGTGCCAGCTCACCAGGATTTATCCAGGTCATGAACACTGAAGCTTTCTTT.

This clonotype was detected many times. The chain links TRBV6-2 or TRBV6-3 to TRBJ2-3, with D perhaps matching TRBD1 or TRBD2 (5 bases each). V was clipped by 5 bases and J by 0 bases, with 12 bases between them. The CDR3 is 15 residues long. The germline V gene encodes CDR1 MNHEY and CDR2 SVGEGT. CDR3 amino acids: CASSQWGPSTDTQYF. The CDR3 coding sequence is TGTGCCAGCAGTCAATGGGGACCGAGCACAGATACGCAGTATTTT.

Remarks on this clonotype: This may stem from a read error, because a much larger clone lies one nucleotide away. This chain connects TRBV5-6 to TRBJ2-5; a possible D gene is TRBD2 (6 bases). CDR1 and CDR2 (germline): SGHDT, YYEEEE. There are 14 residues in the CDR3. In DNA form, the CDR3 reads TGTGCCAGCAGCGGCGGGGATTACCAAGGGACCCAGTACTTC. This sequence encodes CASSGGDYQGTQYF.

V usage is TRBV11-2 and J usage is TRBJ2-7, with TRBD1 identical over 7 bases. Trimming at V came to 0 bases and at J to 3 bases, leaving 2 bases not matched to a gene. CDR3 length: 14 residues. CDR1 and CDR2 from the germline V gene are SGHAT and FQNNGV. CDR3 nucleotides: TGTGCCAGCAGCTTAGACAGGGGGTTCTACGAGCAGTACTTC. This encodes CASSLDRGFYEQYF.

A few counts support this clonotype. The J gene is TRBJ2-7, the V gene TRBV4-3; 7 positions match TRBD1. The CDR3 runs 16 residues. Losses at the gene ends were 5 bases for V and 2 bases for J; bases not matched to a gene: 12. Germline values: CDR1 LGHNA, CDR2 YSLEER. This chain's CDR3 is CASSYERDRGPYEQYF. In DNA form, the CDR3 reads TGCGCCAGCAGCTACGAAAGGGACAGAGGACCCTACGAGCAGTACTTC.

This clonotype was seen a handful of times. This may come from a read error, since a much larger clone is one base off. As the CDR3 is not closed by the conserved phenylalanine or tryptophan, this likely results from a read error. The V call is TRBV12-5, the J call TRBJ2-5; perhaps TRBD2 as D (5 bases). The V and J ends lost 6 bases and 5 bases respectively, with 7 bases between them. Per the germline V gene, CDR1 is LGHNT and CDR2 is FRNRAP. There are 11 residues in the CDR3. In DNA form, the CDR3 reads TGTGCTAGTGGGACGGGGGAGACCCAGTACCTC. This sequence encodes CASGTGETQYL.

The chain couples TRBV6-6 to TRBJ1-5; TRBD1 matches 11 bases. V shed 11 bases and J 9 bases; nucleotides not matched to a gene: 18. Germline V gene sequence: CDR1 MNHNY, CDR2 SVGAGI (reference sequence). This CDR3 is 16 amino acids long. Here the CDR3 reads CAARDRGINFDLPQHF. In nucleotides, the CDR3 is TGTGCCGCCCGGGACAGGGGGATTAATTTCGATCTGCCCCAGCATTTT.

Note on this clonotype: One end of the junction is discordant with germline, which a read error may explain. V and J are TRBV4-3 and TRBJ2-2; possible D gene TRBD2, 6 bases. This CDR3 is 17 amino acids long. From germline, CDR1 is LGHNA and CDR2 YSLEER. In DNA, the CDR3 is TGCGCCAGCAGCCAAGATCGCAACCGGAGGAACACCGGGGGGCTGTTTTTT. Its protein is CASSQDRNRRNTGGLFF.

The table lists this clonotype with many counts. J is TRBJ2-3 and V is TRBV6-5, with 9 positions matching TRBD1. Germline loops: CDR1 MNHEY, CDR2 SVGAGI. Trimming took 4 bases from V and 7 from J; bases not matched to a gene: 9. The CDR3 runs to 15 residues. The CDR3 spells CASSSTGGARYTQYF. The CDR3, as DNA: TGTGCCAGCAGTTCTACAGGGGGCGCAAGGTATACGCAGTATTTT.

This clonotype was seen many times. V usage is TRBV29-1 and J usage is TRBJ1-1, with TRBD1 matching over 9 bases. The length of the CDR3 is 13 residues. Germline V CDR1 and CDR2: SQVTM, ANQGSEA. V shed 0 bases, J shed 7 bases, and the junction held 3 bases outside the gene matches. CDR3 sequence: CSVEENRGREAFF. In nucleotides, the CDR3 is TGCAGCGTTGAAGAAAACAGGGGGCGTGAAGCTTTCTTT.

This clonotype was counted at least ten times. This sequence joins TRBV7-8 and TRBJ1-1, with D hard to call. The CDR3 length is 15 residues. Germline V gives CDR1 SGHVS, CDR2 FQNEAQ. V dropped 3 bases and J dropped 3 bases, with 14 bases sitting between them. This chain's CDR3 is CASSFSYATDTEAFF. The CDR3 nucleotides are TGTGCCAGCAGCTTTTCTTACGCTACCGACACTGAAGCTTTCTTT.

This clonotype was detected ten times or more. The V and J genes are TRBV29-1 and TRBJ2-6; D uncertain. This CDR3 is built from 13 residues. The ends were cut back, 6 bases at V and 1 base at J, with 7 bases in the middle. From germline, CDR1 is SQVTM and CDR2 ANQGSEA. Written as DNA, the CDR3 is TGCAGCGTCCGTTTATCTGGGGCCAACGTCCTGACTTTC. This translates into CSVRLSGANVLTF.

This clonotype was observed a handful of times. The genes are TRBV6-5 and TRBJ2-7, with D perhaps TRBD2 (6 bases). Trimming removed 6 bases at V and 7 bases at J, with 16 bases between. The CDR3 runs 13 residues. The germline V gene encodes CDR1 MNHEY and CDR2 SVGAGI. The DNA of the CDR3 is TGTGCCAGCAGCCGGGAGCGAGATGGGGAGCAGTACTTC. This gives the protein CASSRERDGEQYF.

This clonotype was detected a few times. The chain couples TRBV6-6 to TRBJ1-2, with a tentative D call TRBD1 (6 bases). The CDR3 sequence is 16 residues long. Germline V gives CDR1 MNHNY, CDR2 SVGAGI (reference sequence). V lost 7 bases, J lost 1 base, and 19 bases lay in between. CDR3 coding DNA: TGTGCCAGCACTTTTGGACAGTCTCACATTAACTATGGCTACACCTTC. Encoded protein: CASTFGQSHINYGYTF.

A note on this clonotype: This clone may be a read error of a much larger clone one base away. The chain couples TRBV4-2 to TRBJ1-1; no firm D call. This CDR3 comprises 17 residues. CDR1 is LGHNA, CDR2 YNFKEQ, per germline. V dropped 0 bases and J dropped 0 bases, with 14 bases sitting between them. Here the CDR3 DNA reads TGTGCCAGCAGCCAAGATTGGCAGAGTCGCATGAACACTGAAGCTTTCTTT. Amino acid sequence: CASSQDWQSRMNTEAFF.

The table lists this clonotype with many counts. The gene calls are TRBV7-9 and TRBJ2-5; D might be TRBD1 or TRBD2, each matching 5 bases. Trimming stripped 5 bases from V and 4 bases from J, with 20 bases between. Per germline, CDR1 SEHNR and CDR2 FQNEAQ (reference sequence). The CDR3 loop spans 16 amino acids. CDR3 bases: TGTGCCAGCAGCCGGACTCAAATGGGGGAACGAGAGACCCAGTACTTC. This gives the protein CASSRTQMGERETQYF.

This clonotype was seen only a few times. A much larger clone lies one base from this, so it may be a read error. V usage is TRBV10-3 and J usage is TRBJ2-7, with D possibly being TRBD2 (6 bases). The length of the CDR3 is 15 residues. Germline V gene sequence: CDR1 ENHRY, CDR2 SYGVKD. V dropped 2 bases and J dropped 3 bases, with 14 bases sitting between them. This CDR3 is CAISEVIAAIYEQYF. As DNA, the CDR3 is TGTGCCATCAGTGAGGTAATAGCGGCCATCTACGAGCAGTACTTC.

This clonotype was counted a few times. This sequence joins TRBV30 and TRBJ1-4; TRBD1 matches at 7 bases. Germline V CDR1 and CDR2: GTSNPN, SVGIG (reference sequence). This CDR3 spans 12 amino acids. V trimming: 0 bases; J trimming: 13 bases; junction bases outside the gene matches: 5. The CDR3 loop is CAWSVQGERLFF. Written as DNA, the CDR3 is TGTGCCTGGAGTGTTCAGGGGGAGCGACTGTTTTTT.